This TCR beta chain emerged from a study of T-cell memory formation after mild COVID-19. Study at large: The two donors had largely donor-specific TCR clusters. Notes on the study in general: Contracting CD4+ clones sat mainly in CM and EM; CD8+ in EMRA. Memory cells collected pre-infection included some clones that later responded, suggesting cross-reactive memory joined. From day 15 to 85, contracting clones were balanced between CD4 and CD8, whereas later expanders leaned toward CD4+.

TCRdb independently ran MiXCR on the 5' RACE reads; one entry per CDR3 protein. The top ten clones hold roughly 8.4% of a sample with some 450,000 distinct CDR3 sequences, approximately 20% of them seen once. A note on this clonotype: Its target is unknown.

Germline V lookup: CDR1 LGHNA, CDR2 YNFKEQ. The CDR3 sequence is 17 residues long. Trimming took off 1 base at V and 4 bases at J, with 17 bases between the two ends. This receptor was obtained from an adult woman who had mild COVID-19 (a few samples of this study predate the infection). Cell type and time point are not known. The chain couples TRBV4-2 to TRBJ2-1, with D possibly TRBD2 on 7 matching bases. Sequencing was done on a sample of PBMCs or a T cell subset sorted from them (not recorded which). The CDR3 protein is CASSQGGGALSYNEQFF. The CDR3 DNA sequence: TGTGCCAGCAGCCAAGGAGGGGGGGCTCTTTCGTACAATGAGCAGTTCTTC.